This T cell receptor beta chain was found in a study of T cell changes during pregnancy in multiple sclerosis. Trimming removed 8 bases from V and 9 bases from J, with 11 bases in between. CDR3 size: 11 residues. CDR1 is MGHRA and CDR2 is YSYEKL in the germline V gene. Data came from immunoSEQ multiplex PCR; TCRdb stores just in-frame clones and leaves some out. The data show over 70,000 clones, roughly 93% seen once. The chain has TRBV4-1 and TRBJ2-1; D possibly corresponds to TRBD1 (5 bases). The clonotype comes from a female donor with multiple sclerosis, enrolled in a pregnancy study. Sequences were derived from peripheral blood, sampled in the first trimester of pregnancy. CDR3 amino acids: CASHDSVEQFF. CDR3 DNA sequence: TGCGCCAGCCACGACAGCGTTGAGCAGTTCTTC.